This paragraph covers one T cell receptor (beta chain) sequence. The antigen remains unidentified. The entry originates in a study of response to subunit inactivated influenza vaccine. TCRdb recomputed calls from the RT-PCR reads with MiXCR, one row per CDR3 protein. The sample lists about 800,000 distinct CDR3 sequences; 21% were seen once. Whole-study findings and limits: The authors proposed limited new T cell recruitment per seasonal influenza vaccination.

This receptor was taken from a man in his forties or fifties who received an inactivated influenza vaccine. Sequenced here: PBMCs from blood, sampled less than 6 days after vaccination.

CDR3 bases: TGTGCCAGCAGAACTCTAGCGGGAGTGTCCTACGAGCAGTACTTC. It specifies CASRTLAGVSYEQYF. The chain links TRBV6-2 or TRBV6-3 to TRBJ2-7, with TRBD2 matching 10 bases. Germline V gives CDR1 MNHEY, CDR2 SVGEGT. With V trimmed by 6 bases and J by 1 base, 6 bases remained unmatched. CDR3 length equals 15 residues.